Below, 16 T cell receptor beta chains from the same sample are listed, as sequenced in a study of T cell changes during pregnancy in multiple sclerosis. Profiled with immunoSEQ multiplex PCR; TCRdb holds only in-frame clones, not every one. The profile covers about 69,000 clones, with around nine tenths appearing a single time and about 0.31% taken by the ten largest. The material was CD4+ T cells from peripheral blood mononuclear cells, obtained in the third trimester of pregnancy. These receptors were collected from a female donor in good health, enrolled as a control in a pregnancy study.

This sequence joins TRBV9 and TRBJ1-4; D is unclear. V dropped 0 bases and J dropped 8 bases, with 8 bases sitting between them. The CDR3 length is 13 residues. Looked up from germline, CDR1 is SGDLS and CDR2 is YYNGEE. CDR3 residues: CASSVDDKEKLFF. As DNA, the CDR3 is TGTGCCAGCAGCGTAGACGACAAAGAAAAACTGTTTTTT.

The chain recombines TRBV4-3 with TRBJ2-3; TRBD2 is a possible D gene (5 bases). This CDR3 contains 18 residues. The germline CDR1 and CDR2 sequences are LGHNA and YSLEER. The germline V and J ends were trimmed by 0 bases and 0 bases, with 16 bases remaining between them. In nucleotides, the CDR3 is TGCGCCAGCAGCCAAGAAGTTTTACGCGGGTTAAGCACAGATACGCAGTATTTT. This gives the protein CASSQEVLRGLSTDTQYF.

The V and J genes are TRBV5-1 and TRBJ1-1; D not resolved. V was trimmed by 1 base and J by 5 bases, leaving 12 bases between them. The V gene's germline CDR1 is SGHRS and CDR2 YFSETQ. The CDR3 length is 14 residues. This CDR3 is CASSLIGERTEAFF. CDR3 DNA sequence: TGCGCCAGCAGCTTGATTGGGGAGCGGACTGAAGCTTTCTTT.

The CDR3 DNA sequence: TGTGCCAGCAGACGCGGCACGTATGATGAGCAGTTCTTC. It encodes CASRRGTYDEQFF. The chain recombines TRBV7-6 with TRBJ2-1; D is unresolved. The CDR3 consists of 13 residues. Germline V gene lookup returns CDR1 SGHVS and CDR2 FNYEAQ. V dropped 6 bases and J dropped 8 bases, with 14 bases sitting between them.

The chain recombines TRBV27 with TRBJ2-7; TRBD1 agrees at 8 bases. V lost 6 bases and J lost 2; bases outside the gene matches: 6. Germline assignment: CDR1 MNHEY and CDR2 SMNVEV (reference sequence). This CDR3 region has 14 residues. The CDR3 reads CASSLQGGPYEQYF. Written as DNA, the CDR3 is TGTGCCAGCAGCCTACAGGGGGGACCCTACGAGCAGTACTTC.

The chain has TRBV30 and TRBJ1-2; 8 bases line up with TRBD1. Per germline, CDR1 GTSNPN and CDR2 SVGIG (reference sequence). Losses at the gene ends were 1 base for V and 8 bases for J; bases not matched to a gene: 9. The CDR3 spans 14 residues. CDR3 in DNA: TGTGCCTGGAGTGACAGGGGGGACGTGGGGGGCTACACCTTC. This gives the protein CAWSDRGDVGGYTF.

The V call is TRBV2, the J call TRBJ2-1; 8 bases are shared with TRBD2. The CDR3 sequence is 15 residues long. V was clipped by 1 base and J by 8 bases; unmatched bases: 7. Germline V gene lookup returns CDR1 SNHLY and CDR2 FYNNEI. The CDR3 protein is CASSEGGLARYEQFF. DNA for the CDR3: TGTGCCAGCAGTGAAGGAGGACTAGCTCGCTATGAGCAGTTCTTC.

This clone has just one count. The chain links TRBV11-3 to TRBJ2-7; TRBD2 agrees at 13 bases. V shed 7 bases, J shed 2 bases, and the junction held 11 bases outside the gene matches. Germline V lookup: CDR1 SGHNT, CDR2 YENEEA. This CDR3 contains 17 residues. The CDR3 reads CASTRTSGGPFPYEQYF. CDR3 bases: TGTGCCAGCACGCGGACTAGCGGGGGACCATTTCCCTACGAGCAGTACTTC.

This clone was observed a single time. The chain is built from TRBV7-2 and TRBJ2-5, with 8 bases lining up with TRBD1. This CDR3 comprises 14 residues. The J segment lost 5 bases and the V segment lost 4 bases, leaving 6 bases of the junction unmatched. Per the germline V gene, CDR1 is SGHTA and CDR2 is FQGNSA. The chain's CDR3 is CASSSPGGRETQYF. In nucleotides, the CDR3 is TGTGCCAGCAGCTCGCCAGGGGGCCGGGAGACCCAGTACTTC. Variable domain in full (rest from reference TRBV7-2 and TRBJ2-5): GAGVSQSPSNKVTEKGKDVELRCDPISGHTALYWYRQSLGQGLEFLIYFQGNSAPDKSGLPSDRFSAERTGGSVSTLTIQRTQQEDSAVYLCASSSPGGRETQYFGPGTRLLVL.

The genes are TRBV5-1 and TRBJ2-5; 7 bases fit TRBD2. The germline V gene encodes CDR1 SGHRS and CDR2 YFSETQ. Trimming removed 10 bases from V and 4 bases from J; junction bases left unmatched: 7. This CDR3 comprises 12 residues. The chain's CDR3 is CAASREGETQYF. The CDR3 nucleotides are TGCGCCGCCAGTAGGGAGGGAGAGACCCAGTACTTC.

The chain links TRBV2 to TRBJ1-6, with D tentatively TRBD1 (6 bases). The V gene's germline CDR1 is SNHLY and CDR2 FYNNEI. With 5 bases removed from V and 5 bases from J, the gap between germline ends came to 19 bases. This CDR3 spans 17 amino acids. The CDR3: CASSSGVLRGNNSPLHF. CDR3 DNA: TGTGCCAGCAGTTCCGGGGTCTTAAGGGGGAATAATTCACCCCTCCACTTT. The variable domain in full, completed from reference TRBV2 and TRBJ1-6, reads EPEVTQTPSHQVTQMGQEVILRCVPISNHLYFYWYRQILGQKVEFLVSFYNNEISEKSEIFDDQFSVERPDGSNFTLKIRSTKLEDSAMYFCASSSGVLRGNNSPLHFGNGTRLTVT.

CDR3 protein: CASSLAVSRSYEQYF. The CDR3 region has the DNA TGTGCCAGCAGCCTGGCGGTATCCCGCTCCTACGAGCAGTACTTC. This chain connects TRBV28 to TRBJ2-7; D gene unclear. The CDR3 has 15 amino acids. The germline gives CDR1 MDHEN, CDR2 SYDVKM. V lost 6 bases to trimming and J lost 0 bases, with 15 bases between them.

The chain combines TRBV9 with TRBJ1-2; D is possibly TRBD1 (5 bases). Germline V gives CDR1 SGDLS, CDR2 YYNGEE. V was trimmed by 0 bases and J by 4 bases, leaving 16 bases between them. This CDR3 is 16 amino acids long. The CDR3 DNA follows: TGTGCCAGCAGCGTAGCAGACAGAACCATAAGCTATGGCTACACCTTC. Translation gives CASSVADRTISYGYTF.

The rearrangement uses TRBV15 and TRBJ2-7; 9 nucleotides agree with TRBD1. Germline lookup yields CDR1 LNHNV and CDR2 YYDKDF (reference sequence). This CDR3 has 20 amino acids. V shed 0 bases, J shed 4 bases, and the junction held 19 bases outside the gene matches. In nucleotides, the CDR3 is TGTGCCACCAGCAGAGAACTTCCCAAAACCGCCGGGACAGGGAGGTACGAGCAGTACTTC. Amino acid sequence: CATSRELPKTAGTGRYEQYF.

This chain uses TRBV5-4 with TRBJ1-2; 11 bases match TRBD1. Per germline, CDR1 SGHNT and CDR2 YYREEE (reference sequence). After removal of 2 bases from V and 9 bases from J, the junction contained 9 bases not matched to a gene. The length of the CDR3 is 15 residues. CDR3 DNA sequence: TGTGCCAGCAGCTTTGTTGGACAGGGGGCCGGGAGCTACACCTTC. Protein sequence: CASSFVGQGAGSYTF.

The chain employs TRBV19 and TRBJ1-6; the match to TRBD1 covers 8 bases. Germline V lookup: CDR1 LNHDA, CDR2 SQIVND (reference sequence). The CDR3 totals 14 residues. Trimming took 4 bases from V and 10 from J; bases not matched to a gene: 6. In DNA, the CDR3 is TGTGCCAGTAGTAAGGACAGGGTGCCCTCACCCCTCCACTTT. This codes for CASSKDRVPSPLHF.